The 3 T cell receptor beta chains reported below all come from one sample, sequenced in a study of blood T cell repertoires in COVID-19. Generated by immunoSEQ multiplex PCR, the TCRdb table keeps only in-frame clones and is missing some. Counted here are 450,000 to 500,000 clones, approximately 85% occurring once; the ten biggest clones make up approximately 3.2%. Sequencing used peripheral blood. These receptors all stem from a human donor in a cohort sampled during active COVID-19.

The count of this clone is one. The CDR3 region is CASSQDVAGDGGNTIYF. CDR3 nucleotide sequence: TGTGCCAGCAGCCAAGATGTTGCGGGGGACGGTGGAAACACCATATATTTT. The chain combines TRBV4-2 with TRBJ1-3; tentatively, D is TRBD1 (5 bases). The CDR3 spans 17 residues. Trimming removed 0 bases from V and 3 bases from J, with 15 bases in between. The V gene's germline CDR1 is LGHNA and CDR2 YNFKEQ.

This clone has at least ten counts. The chain combines TRBV18 with TRBJ2-7, with no clear D. This CDR3 comprises 13 residues. Germline CDR1 is KGHSH and CDR2 is LQKENI. The V end lost 2 bases, the J end lost 4 bases, and 9 bases lay between the germline ends. The CDR3 coding sequence is TGTGCCAGCTCACCAAACCCCGGGTACGAGCAGTACTTC. Translated: CASSPNPGYEQYF.

The table lists this clone with a few counts. The rearrangement links TRBV19 to TRBJ1-3, with D unresolved. The length of the CDR3 is 15 residues. V lost 7 bases, J lost 1 base, and 14 bases lay in between. The germline gives CDR1 LNHDA, CDR2 SQIVND (reference sequence). CDR3 in amino acids: CASNQRDWSGNTIYF. The CDR3 coding sequence is TGTGCCAGTAACCAACGGGATTGGTCTGGAAACACCATATATTTT.